These 24 T cell receptor beta chains originate from one sample sequenced in a study of neurological immune-mediated disorders. TCRdb reprocessed the 5' RACE reads via MiXCR and lists one record per CDR3 protein. Of 53,000 or so distinct CDR3 sequences in the sample, 12% were seen once. Sequencing was performed on PBMCs. The source is a woman aged 55-69 years with HTLV-1-associated myelopathy (HAM/TSP).

This clonotype was observed at least ten times. The rearrangement joins TRBV5-1 to TRBJ2-1; D not certain. This CDR3 has 15 amino acids. The germline gives CDR1 SGHRS, CDR2 YFSETQ. Trimming pared 4 bases from V and 3 bases from J, leaving 14 bases between. CDR3 residues: CASSGPNSGYNEQFF. For the CDR3, the DNA is TGCGCCAGCAGCGGTCCAAACTCAGGCTACAATGAGCAGTTCTTC.

This clonotype was detected many times. The chain couples TRBV5-1 to TRBJ2-7, with 9 bases aligning to TRBD1. From germline, CDR1 is SGHRS and CDR2 YFSETQ. The CDR3 is 14 residues long. J gave up 1 base and V 3 bases, and 2 bases lay outside the gene matches. CDR3 DNA: TGCGCCAGCAGCTCGGGACAGGGATCCTACGAGCAGTACTTC. Encoded protein: CASSSGQGSYEQYF.

In its sample, this clonotype was seen many times. The rearrangement links TRBV5-1 to TRBJ2-7, with no clear D. The CDR3 runs 15 residues. The V and J ends lost 4 bases and 3 bases respectively, with 17 bases between them. Germline-derived CDR1 and CDR2 are SGHRS and YFSETQ. The CDR3 here is CASSPRVGPVYEQYF. CDR3 sequence (DNA): TGCGCCAGCAGCCCGAGAGTTGGCCCTGTCTACGAGCAGTACTTC. The full variable domain, its missing parts supplied by reference TRBV5-1 and TRBJ2-7, is KAGVTQTPRYLIKTRGQQVTLSCSPISGHRSVSWYQQTPGQGLQFLFEYFSETQRNKGNFPGRFSGRQFSNSRSEMNVSTLELGDSALYLCASSPRVGPVYEQYFGPGTRLTVT.

Points on this clonotype: One end of the junction varies from germline; a read error may be responsible. The chain combines TRBV7-8 with TRBJ2-7, with 9 bases identical to TRBD2. CDR1 and CDR2 (germline): SGHVS, FQNEAQ. This CDR3 has 16 amino acids. CDR3 amino acids: CVSSLVGTSGFSEQYF. The CDR3 DNA sequence: TGTGTCAGCAGCTTAGTCGGTACTAGCGGGTTTTCCGAGCAGTACTTC. Supplemented by reference TRBV7-8 and TRBJ2-7, the full variable domain reads GAGVSQSPRYKVAKRGQDVALRCDPISGHVSLFWYQQALGQGPEFLTYFQNEAQLDKSGLPSDRFFAERPEGSVSTLKIQRTQQEDSAVYLCVSSLVGTSGFSEQYFGPGTRLTVT.

By its share, this clonotype is medium-sized. This chain joins TRBV20-1 and TRBJ2-3; 14 nucleotides agree with TRBD2. The CDR3 runs 14 residues. The V gene's germline CDR1 is DFQATT and CDR2 SNEGSKA (reference sequence). CDR3 sequence (DNA): TGCGGGACTAGCGGGAGAGGTCAGGCAGATACGCAGTATTTT. It codes for CGTSGRGQADTQYF.

This clonotype was detected many times. J is TRBJ2-3 and V is TRBV12-3 or TRBV12-4; tentative D call: TRBD2 (5 bases). The CDR3 totals 16 residues. V shed 0 bases and J shed 3 bases, with 13 bases lying between them. CDR3 sequence: CASSLAVLARTDTQYF. The CDR3 coding sequence is TGTGCCAGCAGTTTAGCGGTGTTAGCGCGGACAGATACGCAGTATTTT.

This sequence joins TRBV6-1 and TRBJ1-5; D is uncertain. This CDR3 has 13 amino acids. The germline gives CDR1 MNHNS, CDR2 SASEGT. V was pared by 3 bases and J by 7 bases, with 10 bases between. CDR3 residues: CASSEYAGQPQHF. The CDR3 coding sequence is TGTGCCAGCAGTGAGTACGCAGGACAGCCCCAGCATTTT.

The sample holds many counts of this clonotype. The genes are TRBV7-2 and TRBJ1-1, with 10 bases identical to TRBD1. The V gene's germline CDR1 is SGHTA and CDR2 FQGNSA. After removal of 5 bases from V and 5 bases from J, the junction contained 11 bases not matched to a gene. This CDR3 contains 16 residues. The CDR3 DNA reads as TGTGCCAGCAGCGTTATCCGGGACAGGGGAGGGACTGAAGCTTTCTTT. Translating it yields CASSVIRDRGGTEAFF.

This clonotype was seen at least ten times. The chain combines TRBV7-2 with TRBJ1-6; D is undetermined. This CDR3 is 16 amino acids long. Per germline, CDR1 SGHTA and CDR2 FQGNSA. V lost 1 base and J lost 7, with 14 bases in between. In nucleotides, the CDR3 is TGTGCCAGCAGCTTAGATTCTCTGGGCCTGAATTCACCCCTCCACTTT. This gives the protein CASSLDSLGLNSPLHF.

The chain couples TRBV28 to TRBJ2-3; TRBD2 aligns across 9 bases. The CDR3 runs to 16 residues. Germline CDR1 reads MDHEN; CDR2 reads SYDVKM. The J segment lost 4 bases and the V segment lost 2 bases, leaving 7 bases of the junction unmatched. The CDR3 sequence is CASSLEVAGVADTQYF. In DNA form, the CDR3 reads TGTGCCAGCAGTTTAGAGGTAGCGGGAGTAGCAGATACGCAGTATTTT.

This clonotype was detected ten times or more. The gene calls are TRBV14 and TRBJ1-6; D is unclear. CDR1 is SGHDN and CDR2 is FVKESK in the germline V gene. This CDR3 comprises 14 residues. Trimming took 1 base from V and 5 from J, leaving 6 bases between them. This CDR3 reads CASSQVQNNSPLHF. CDR3 sequence (DNA): TGTGCCAGCAGCCAAGTCCAGAATAATTCACCCCTCCACTTT.

This clonotype appeared many times. J is TRBJ2-5 and V is TRBV12-3 or TRBV12-4; 12 bases are a match to TRBD1. The CDR3 is 15 residues long. With V trimmed by 5 bases and J by 9 bases, 10 bases remained unmatched. CDR3 in DNA: TGTGCCAGCAGTCCTCCGTGGGACAGGGGGCTCGCCCAGTACTTC. It yields the protein CASSPPWDRGLAQYF.

Details on this clonotype: The germline gene is not matched at one end of the junction; a read error may be the cause. The gene calls are TRBV3-1 and TRBJ2-3; D possibly matches TRBD1 or TRBD2 (5 bases each). CDR1 and CDR2 (germline): LGHDT, YNNKEL (reference sequence). This CDR3 contains 11 residues. The CDR3 sequence: CANSWGDTQYF. CDR3 sequence (DNA): TGTGCCAACAGCTGGGGGGATACGCAGTATTTT.

This clonotype was observed many times. This chain joins TRBV20-1 and TRBJ2-4, with D tentatively TRBD2 (6 bases). Deletions cut 4 bases from V and 2 bases from J, with 15 bases between. The CDR3 has 15 residues. Germline V gene data show CDR1 as DFQATT and CDR2 as SNEGSKA (reference sequence). This CDR3 reads CSAIAGGRTKNIQYF. Written as DNA, the CDR3 is TGCAGTGCTATTGCCGGGGGACGGACCAAAAACATTCAGTACTTC.

V gene TRBV20-1 combines with J gene TRBJ2-1, with D tentatively TRBD1 or TRBD2 (5 bases each). Per the germline V gene, CDR1 is DFQATT and CDR2 is SNEGSKA (reference sequence). The CDR3 is made up of 14 amino acids. Trimming removed 1 base from V and 7 bases from J, with 14 bases in between. The CDR3 region has the DNA TGCAGTGCTAGAGTCATGGGGGTTGATAATGAGCAGTTCTTC. Amino acid sequence: CSARVMGVDNEQFF.

Ten or more counts support this clonotype. The chain employs TRBV7-8 and TRBJ2-1; 13 bases fit TRBD2. Germline V gene sequence: CDR1 SGHVS, CDR2 FQNEAQ. The CDR3 is 14 residues long. V was clipped by 4 bases and J by 13 bases; unmatched bases: 7. The CDR3 spells CASSYGLAGEEQFF. The CDR3 DNA follows: TGTGCCAGCAGCTACGGACTAGCGGGAGAGGAACAGTTCTTC.

This clonotype was seen many times. CDR3 residues: CSVEATASGNTIYF. DNA for the CDR3: TGCAGCGTTGAGGCAACAGCCTCTGGAAACACCATATATTTT. This chain links TRBV29-1 with TRBJ1-3; D remains unclear. Germline V gene data show CDR1 as SQVTM and CDR2 as ANQGSEA. This CDR3 has 14 residues. V dropped 3 bases and J dropped 0 bases, with 9 bases sitting between them.

This clonotype was found many times. The chain uses TRBV28 and TRBJ2-4, with 13 bases matching TRBD2. The CDR3 is made up of 15 amino acids. Germline CDR1 reads MDHEN; CDR2 reads SYDVKM. Germline trimming cut 5 bases from V and 7 bases from J; bases unmatched to any gene: 5. The CDR3 loop is CASSGLAGDRNIQYF. Here the CDR3 DNA reads TGTGCCAGCAGTGGACTAGCGGGAGACCGGAACATTCAGTACTTC. Filled out from reference TRBV28 and TRBJ2-4, the complete variable domain reads DVKVTQSSRYLVKRTGEKVFLECVQDMDHENMFWYRQDPGLGLRLIYFSYDVKMKEKGDIPEGYSVSREKKERFSLILESASTNQTSMYLCASSGLAGDRNIQYFGAGTRLSVL.

This clonotype was seen a handful of times. The chain joins TRBV13 to TRBJ2-7; TRBD1 matches 9 bases. This CDR3 spans 17 amino acids. V lost 5 bases to trimming and J lost 0 bases; unmatched junction nucleotides: 11. Per germline, CDR1 PRHDT and CDR2 FYEKMQ (reference sequence). Here the CDR3 DNA reads TGTGCCAGCAGCCTGGGACAGGGAGGAAGGAGCTCCTACGAGCAGTACTTC. It specifies CASSLGQGGRSSYEQYF.

This clonotype appeared many times. V is TRBV29-1 and J is TRBJ1-1; 8 nucleotides match TRBD1. The CDR3 is 14 residues long. Germline V gene lookup returns CDR1 SQVTM and CDR2 ANQGSEA. V shed 3 bases, J shed 5 bases, and the junction held 8 bases outside the gene matches. Here the CDR3 DNA reads TGCAGCGTTGAGGGTCAGGGGGCGAGGACTGAAGCTTTCTTT. Translated: CSVEGQGARTEAFF.

This clonotype was detected ten times or more. The V and J genes are TRBV28 and TRBJ2-1, with a weak D call TRBD2 (5 bases). With 1 base removed from V and 5 bases from J, the gap between germline ends came to 12 bases. Germline V gene sequence: CDR1 MDHEN, CDR2 SYDVKM. This CDR3 contains 15 residues. The chain's CDR3 is CASSLSVGSHNEQFF. In nucleotides, the CDR3 is TGTGCCAGCAGTTTATCCGTAGGGAGCCACAATGAGCAGTTCTTC.

This clonotype was picked up many times. The chain recombines TRBV28 with TRBJ2-6; perhaps D is TRBD1 or TRBD2 (6 bases each). In germline, CDR1 is MDHEN, CDR2 SYDVKM. V was trimmed by 1 base and J by 4 bases, leaving 17 bases between them. The CDR3 contains 18 residues. CDR3 bases: TGTGCCAGCAGTTTATTCTCACTGGGGGGCTCAGGGGCCAACGTCCTGACTTTC. This sequence encodes CASSLFSLGGSGANVLTF.

This clonotype was recorded at least ten times. This rearrangement joins TRBV28 to TRBJ1-1, with D maybe TRBD1 (6 bases). CDR1 is MDHEN, CDR2 SYDVKM, per germline. V was trimmed by 4 bases and J by 1 base, leaving 13 bases between them. This CDR3 spans 15 amino acids. The CDR3 sequence: CASSSPRGRNTEAFF. In DNA form, the CDR3 reads TGTGCCAGCAGTTCTCCCAGGGGCCGGAACACTGAAGCTTTCTTT.

This clonotype was counted many times. The V call is TRBV20-1, the J call TRBJ1-6; no definite D call. V was shortened by 3 bases and J by 7 bases, with 10 bases between the two germline ends. Germline V gene data show CDR1 as DFQATT and CDR2 as SNEGSKA (reference sequence). This CDR3 region has 13 residues. CDR3 coding DNA: TGCAGTGCTAGGGACCTTAGGAATTCACCCCTCCACTTT. Amino acids: CSARDLRNSPLHF.